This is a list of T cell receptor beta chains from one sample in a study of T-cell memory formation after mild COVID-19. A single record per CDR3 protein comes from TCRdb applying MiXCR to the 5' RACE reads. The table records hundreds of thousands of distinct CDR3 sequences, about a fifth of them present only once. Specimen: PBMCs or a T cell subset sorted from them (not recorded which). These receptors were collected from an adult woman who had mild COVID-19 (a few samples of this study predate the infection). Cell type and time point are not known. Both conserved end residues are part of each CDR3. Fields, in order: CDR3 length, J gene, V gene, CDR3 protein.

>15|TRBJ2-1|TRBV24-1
CATGGVLENLNEQFF
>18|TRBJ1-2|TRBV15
CATSRGGGTTASNYGYTF
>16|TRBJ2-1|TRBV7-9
CASSSGTSGSSWEQFF
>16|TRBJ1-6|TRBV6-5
CASSYTGTGPMETLHF
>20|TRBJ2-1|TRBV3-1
CASSQDGTGDYPRRDNEQFF
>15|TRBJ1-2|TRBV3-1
CASSRDRRIAYGYTF
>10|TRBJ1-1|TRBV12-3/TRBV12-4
CSTGNTEAFF
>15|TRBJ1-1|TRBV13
CASSLTGQGDTEAFF
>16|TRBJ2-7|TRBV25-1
CASSEGGRGGTYEQYF
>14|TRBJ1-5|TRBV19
CASSRVGKRQLQHF
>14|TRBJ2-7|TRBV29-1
CSVSPGQGTYEQYF
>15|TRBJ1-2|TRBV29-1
CSVDSSGVRDYGYTF
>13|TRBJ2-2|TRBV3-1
CASSQGTSGELFF
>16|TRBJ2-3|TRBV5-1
CASSLMASGSTDTQYF
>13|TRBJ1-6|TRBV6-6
CASSSRVTAPLHF
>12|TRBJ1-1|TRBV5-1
CASSSEGRSAFF
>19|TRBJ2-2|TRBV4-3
CASSQGIGLGQGTKGELFF
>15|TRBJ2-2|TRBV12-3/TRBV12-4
CASSETDRAFGELFF
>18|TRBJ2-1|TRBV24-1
CATSDQETTSGINNEQFF
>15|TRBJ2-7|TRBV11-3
CASSLARAGVGEQYF
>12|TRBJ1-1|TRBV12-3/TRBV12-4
CASTKQGAEAFF
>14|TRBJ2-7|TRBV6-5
CASSYRARTYEQYF
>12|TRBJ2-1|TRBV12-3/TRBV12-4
CASSFRTYEQFF
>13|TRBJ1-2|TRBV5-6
CASSRRGNYGYTF
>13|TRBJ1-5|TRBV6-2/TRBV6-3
CASSYQTQQPQHF
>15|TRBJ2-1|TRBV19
CASSMTSGSSNEQFF
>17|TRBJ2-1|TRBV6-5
CASSPGTSGMIYNEQFF
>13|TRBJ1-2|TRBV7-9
CASSRFGDYGYTF
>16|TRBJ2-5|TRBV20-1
CSARDTLAGYQETQYF
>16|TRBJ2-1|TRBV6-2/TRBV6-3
CASSTSEASSYNEQFF
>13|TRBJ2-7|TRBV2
CASSGDGGYEQYF
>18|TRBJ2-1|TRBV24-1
CATSDPGTSGGKYNEQFF
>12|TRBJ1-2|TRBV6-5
CASSYSGNGYTF
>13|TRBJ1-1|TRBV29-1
CSAEQGGNTEAFF
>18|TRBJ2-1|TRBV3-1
CASTSGLAGGEGRYEQFF
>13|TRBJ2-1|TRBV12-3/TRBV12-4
CASRRQVRNEQFF
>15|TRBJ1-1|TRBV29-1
CSVDPTGDPNTEAFF
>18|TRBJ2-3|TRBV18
CASSPTAADRPSTDTQYF
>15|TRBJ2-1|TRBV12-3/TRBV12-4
CASSSLTGLQNEQFF
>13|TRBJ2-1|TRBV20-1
CSAPPSRAHEQFF
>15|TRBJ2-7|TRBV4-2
CASSHPLAGAYEQYF
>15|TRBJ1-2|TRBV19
CASRRQGASPGGYTF
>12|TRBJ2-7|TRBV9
CASSRDREEQYF
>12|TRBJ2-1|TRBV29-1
CSVELAGNEQFF
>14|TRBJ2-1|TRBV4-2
CASSQPIRDNEQFF
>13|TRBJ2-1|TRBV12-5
CASGWGPTGEQFF
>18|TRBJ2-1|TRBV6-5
CASSYKPPGHLVYNEQFF
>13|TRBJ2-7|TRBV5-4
CATYRDLTYEQYF
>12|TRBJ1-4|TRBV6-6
CASSYANEKLFF
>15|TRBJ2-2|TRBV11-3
CASSSTGVGTGELFF
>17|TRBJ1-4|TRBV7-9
CASSFWTVGPVNEKLFF
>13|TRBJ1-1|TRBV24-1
CATSETGRGEAFF
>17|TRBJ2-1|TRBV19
CASSVYQGRELNNEQFF
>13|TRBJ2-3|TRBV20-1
CSASGGDTDTQYF
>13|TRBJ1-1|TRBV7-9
CASSLGGVGDAFF
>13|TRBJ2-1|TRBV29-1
CSVYPGGDNEQFF
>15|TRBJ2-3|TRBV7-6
CASSSGQGNTDTQYF